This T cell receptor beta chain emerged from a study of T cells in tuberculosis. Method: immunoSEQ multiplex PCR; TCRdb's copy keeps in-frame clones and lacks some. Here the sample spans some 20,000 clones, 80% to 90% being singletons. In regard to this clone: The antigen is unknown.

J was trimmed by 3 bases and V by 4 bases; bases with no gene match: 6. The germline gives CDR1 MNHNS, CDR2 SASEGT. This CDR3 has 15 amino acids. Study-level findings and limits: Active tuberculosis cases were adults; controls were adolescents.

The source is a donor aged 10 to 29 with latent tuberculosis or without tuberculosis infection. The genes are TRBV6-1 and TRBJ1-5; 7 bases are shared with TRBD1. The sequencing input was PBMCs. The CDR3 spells CASSARQGLNQPQHF. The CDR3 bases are TGTGCCAGCAGTGCCCGACAGGGCCTCAATCAGCCCCAGCATTTT.